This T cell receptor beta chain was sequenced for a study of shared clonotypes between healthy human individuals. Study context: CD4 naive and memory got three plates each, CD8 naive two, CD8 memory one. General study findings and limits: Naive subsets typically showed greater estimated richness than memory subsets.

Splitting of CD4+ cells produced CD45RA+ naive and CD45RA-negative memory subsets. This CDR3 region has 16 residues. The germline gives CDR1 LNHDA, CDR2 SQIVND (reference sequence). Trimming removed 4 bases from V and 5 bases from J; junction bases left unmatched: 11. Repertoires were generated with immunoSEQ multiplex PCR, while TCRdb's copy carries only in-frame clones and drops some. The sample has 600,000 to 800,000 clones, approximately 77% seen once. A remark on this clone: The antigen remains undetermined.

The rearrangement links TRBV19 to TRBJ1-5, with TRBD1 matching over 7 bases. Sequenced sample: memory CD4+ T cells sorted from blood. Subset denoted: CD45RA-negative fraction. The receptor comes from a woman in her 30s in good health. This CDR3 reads CASSTGGTDNYQPQHF. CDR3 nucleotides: TGTGCCAGTAGTACCGGCGGGACAGACAATTATCAGCCCCAGCATTTT.